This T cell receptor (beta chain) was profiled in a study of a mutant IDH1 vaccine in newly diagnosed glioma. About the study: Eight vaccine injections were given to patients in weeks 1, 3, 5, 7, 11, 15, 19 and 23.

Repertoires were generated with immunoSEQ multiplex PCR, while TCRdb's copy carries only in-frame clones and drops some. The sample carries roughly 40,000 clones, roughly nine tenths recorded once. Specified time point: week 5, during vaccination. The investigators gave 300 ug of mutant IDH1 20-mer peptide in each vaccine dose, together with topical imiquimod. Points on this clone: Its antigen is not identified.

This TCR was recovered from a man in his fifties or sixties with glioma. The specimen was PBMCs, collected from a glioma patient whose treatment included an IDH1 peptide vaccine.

The chain's CDR3 is CASSTGFHEQYF. CDR3 DNA: TGTGCCAGCAGTACAGGGTTCCACGAGCAGTACTTC. The J gene is TRBJ2-7, the V gene TRBV6-1; D may be TRBD1 (6 bases). This CDR3 has 12 amino acids. V was trimmed by 5 bases and J by 5 bases, leaving 10 bases between them. Germline CDR1 is MNHNS and CDR2 is SASEGT.